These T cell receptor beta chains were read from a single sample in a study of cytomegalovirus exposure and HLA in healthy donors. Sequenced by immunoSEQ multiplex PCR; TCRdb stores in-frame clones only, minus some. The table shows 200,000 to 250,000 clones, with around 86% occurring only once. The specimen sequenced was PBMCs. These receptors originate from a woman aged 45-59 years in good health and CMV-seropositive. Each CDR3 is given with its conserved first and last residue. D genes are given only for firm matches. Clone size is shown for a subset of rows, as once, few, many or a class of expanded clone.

CDR3 protein: CASSYSGARTEAFF
CDR3 DNA: TGTGCCAGCAGTTACTCGGGGGCGCGGACTGAAGCTTTCTTT
clone size: .
D gene: .
V gene: TRBV6-5
J gene: TRBJ1-1

CDR3 protein: CASSGGQVGGDTQYF
CDR3 DNA: TGCGCCAGCAGCGGGGGACAGGTCGGGGGGGATACGCAGTATTTT
clone size: .
D gene: .
V gene: TRBV5-1
J gene: TRBJ2-3

CDR3 protein: CASSLAGTGEDTQYF
CDR3 DNA: TGCGCCAGCAGCTTGGCCGGGACAGGGGAAGATACGCAGTATTTT
clone size: .
D gene: TRBD1
V gene: TRBV5-1
J gene: TRBJ2-3

CDR3 protein: CASSFTVPGLSGGYTF
CDR3 DNA: TGTGCCAGCAGCTTCACCGTGCCCGGGTTGTCCGGGGGCTACACCTTC
clone size: .
D gene: .
V gene: TRBV5-6
J gene: TRBJ1-2

CDR3 protein: CASSSGTGANYNEQFF
CDR3 DNA: TGTGCCAGCAGCTCAGGAACAGGGGCTAATTACAATGAGCAGTTCTTC
clone size: once
D gene: TRBD1
V gene: TRBV9
J gene: TRBJ2-1

CDR3 protein: CASSTDLNTQYF
CDR3 DNA: TGTGCCAGTAGTACGGACTTAAATACGCAGTATTTT
clone size: .
D gene: .
V gene: TRBV19
J gene: TRBJ2-3

CDR3 protein: CASSSQGPKPQHF
CDR3 DNA: TGTGCCAGCAGTTCGCAGGGGCCCAAGCCCCAGCATTTT
clone size: .
D gene: .
V gene: TRBV28
J gene: TRBJ1-5

CDR3 protein: CASSTGTGGSYEQYF
CDR3 DNA: TGCGCCAGCAGTACCGGGACAGGGGGTTCCTACGAGCAGTACTTC
clone size: few
D gene: TRBD1
V gene: TRBV10-2
J gene: TRBJ2-7

CDR3 protein: CASSESRTAFWGYTF
CDR3 DNA: TGCGCCAGCAGTGAGTCGAGGACAGCTTTTTGGGGCTACACCTTC
clone size: .
D gene: .
V gene: TRBV10-1
J gene: TRBJ1-2

CDR3 protein: CATTIQGTKNIQYF
CDR3 DNA: TGTGCCACAACCATCCAGGGGACCAAAAACATTCAGTACTTC
clone size: .
D gene: .
V gene: TRBV11-2
J gene: TRBJ2-4

CDR3 protein: CASTRPTGAGELFF
CDR3 DNA: TGTGCCAGCACCAGACCGACAGGAGCCGGGGAGCTGTTTTTT
clone size: .
D gene: .
V gene: TRBV6-5
J gene: TRBJ2-2

CDR3 protein: CASSPGPGLSGNTIYF
CDR3 DNA: TGTGCCAGCTCACCAGGACCGGGACTCTCTGGAAACACCATATATTTT
clone size: .
D gene: .
V gene: TRBV18
J gene: TRBJ1-3

CDR3 protein: CASSVVRTGLDEQFF
CDR3 DNA: TGTGCCAGCAGCGTAGTACGGACAGGGTTAGATGAGCAGTTCTTC
clone size: .
D gene: TRBD1
V gene: TRBV9
J gene: TRBJ2-1

CDR3 protein: CASSFRQGPGRGTGELFF
CDR3 DNA: TGTGCCAGCAGCTTTAGACAGGGGCCCGGTCGTGGCACCGGGGAGCTGTTTTTT
clone size: .
D gene: TRBD1
V gene: TRBV5-5
J gene: TRBJ2-2

CDR3 protein: CASSFRGWEQFF
CDR3 DNA: TGTGCCAGCAGCTTCAGGGGTTGGGAGCAGTTCTTC
clone size: .
D gene: .
V gene: TRBV13
J gene: TRBJ2-1

CDR3 protein: CASSLIQGTNEKLFF
CDR3 DNA: TGCGCCAGCAGCTTGATACAGGGCACTAATGAAAAACTGTTTTTT
clone size: .
D gene: .
V gene: TRBV5-1
J gene: TRBJ1-4

CDR3 protein: CASSLAAAETQYF
CDR3 DNA: TGTGCCAGCAGCTTAGCGGCGGCAGAGACCCAGTACTTC
clone size: once
D gene: .
V gene: TRBV11-3
J gene: TRBJ2-5

CDR3 protein: CASSLTQVSEAFF
CDR3 DNA: TGTGCCAGCAGCTTAACGCAGGTCTCTGAAGCTTTCTTT
clone size: .
D gene: .
V gene: TRBV11-3
J gene: TRBJ1-1

CDR3 protein: CASGSGLGSPLHF
CDR3 DNA: TGCGCCAGCGGATCAGGGTTGGGTTCACCCCTCCACTTT
clone size: .
D gene: .
V gene: TRBV5-1
J gene: TRBJ1-6

CDR3 protein: CASSLKATGGTEAFF
CDR3 DNA: TGTGCCAGCAGTTTAAAGGCGACAGGGGGGACTGAAGCTTTCTTT
clone size: .
D gene: TRBD1
V gene: TRBV7-2
J gene: TRBJ1-1

CDR3 protein: CASSAQGKNQPQHF
CDR3 DNA: TGTGCCAGTAGTGCACAGGGGAAAAATCAGCCCCAGCATTTT
clone size: .
D gene: TRBD1
V gene: TRBV19
J gene: TRBJ1-5

CDR3 protein: CASSLTERGTSDTQYF
CDR3 DNA: TGTGCCAGCAGCTTAACGGAGCGGGGGACCTCAGATACGCAGTATTTT
clone size: .
D gene: TRBD2
V gene: TRBV7-3
J gene: TRBJ2-3

CDR3 protein: CASSTGQGVMGEQYF
CDR3 DNA: TGTGCCAGCAGCACAGGACAGGGGGTAATGGGCGAGCAGTACTTC
clone size: .
D gene: TRBD1
V gene: TRBV9
J gene: TRBJ2-7

CDR3 protein: CASGGGRNTEAFF
CDR3 DNA: TGTGCCAGCGGGGGGGGGAGGAACACTGAAGCTTTCTTT
clone size: .
D gene: .
V gene: TRBV6-5
J gene: TRBJ1-1

CDR3 protein: CASSLFGRRGNTEAFF
CDR3 DNA: TGTGCCAGCAGCTTATTTGGCCGAAGGGGGAACACTGAAGCTTTCTTT
clone size: .
D gene: .
V gene: TRBV5-5
J gene: TRBJ1-1

CDR3 protein: CASSRGPVQGTEAFF
CDR3 DNA: TGCGCCAGCAGCAGGGGCCCAGTCCAAGGCACTGAAGCTTTCTTT
clone size: .
D gene: .
V gene: TRBV5-1
J gene: TRBJ1-1

CDR3 protein: CASSPLAGFADTQYF
CDR3 DNA: TGTGCCAGCAGCCCGTTAGCGGGGTTTGCAGATACGCAGTATTTT
clone size: once
D gene: TRBD2
V gene: TRBV4-2
J gene: TRBJ2-3

CDR3 protein: CASSFTSKMGDGYTF
CDR3 DNA: TGTGCCAGCAGTTTCACCTCGAAGATGGGAGATGGCTACACCTTC
clone size: .
D gene: .
V gene: TRBV6-6
J gene: TRBJ1-2

CDR3 protein: CSVEGGGYTF
CDR3 DNA: TGCAGCGTTGAAGGGGGCGGCTACACCTTC
clone size: .
D gene: .
V gene: TRBV29-1
J gene: TRBJ1-2

CDR3 protein: CASSSKRRGGEGAEAFF
CDR3 DNA: TGTGCCAGCAGTTCTAAGAGAAGGGGGGGCGAGGGCGCTGAAGCTTTCTTT
clone size: .
D gene: .
V gene: TRBV7-9
J gene: TRBJ1-1

CDR3 protein: CASSEAGGPVYGYTF
CDR3 DNA: TGTGCCAGCAGTGAGGCGGGGGGGCCAGTCTATGGCTACACCTTC
clone size: .
D gene: .
V gene: TRBV2
J gene: TRBJ1-2

CDR3 protein: CASSLGPTDTQYF
CDR3 DNA: TGTGCCAGCAGCCTAGGGCCAACAGATACGCAGTATTTT
clone size: .
D gene: .
V gene: TRBV7-8
J gene: TRBJ2-3

CDR3 protein: CASSIGGKQAFF
CDR3 DNA: TGTGCCAGTAGTATAGGGGGCAAGCAAGCTTTCTTT
clone size: .
D gene: .
V gene: TRBV19
J gene: TRBJ1-1

CDR3 protein: CASSLWGGRVTGELFF
CDR3 DNA: TGTGCCAGCAGTTTATGGGGGGGGCGGGTCACCGGGGAGCTGTTTTTT
clone size: .
D gene: .
V gene: TRBV27
J gene: TRBJ2-2

CDR3 protein: CASSLSLGYEQYF
CDR3 DNA: TGTGCCAGCAGTTTGAGTCTCGGGTACGAGCAGTACTTC
clone size: .
D gene: .
V gene: TRBV27
J gene: TRBJ2-7